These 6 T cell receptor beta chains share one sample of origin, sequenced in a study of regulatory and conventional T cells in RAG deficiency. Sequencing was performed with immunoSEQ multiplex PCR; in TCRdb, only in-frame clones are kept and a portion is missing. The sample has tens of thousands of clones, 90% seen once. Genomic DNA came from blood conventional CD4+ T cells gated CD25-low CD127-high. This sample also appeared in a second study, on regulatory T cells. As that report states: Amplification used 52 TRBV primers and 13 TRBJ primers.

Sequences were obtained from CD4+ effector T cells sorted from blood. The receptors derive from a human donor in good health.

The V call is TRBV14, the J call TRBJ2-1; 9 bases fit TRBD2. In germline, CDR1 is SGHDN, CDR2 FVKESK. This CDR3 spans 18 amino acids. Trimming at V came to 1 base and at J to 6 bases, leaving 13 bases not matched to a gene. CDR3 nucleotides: TGTGCCAGCAGCCAAGGGAGGGGTAGCGGGAGAAATCCCAATGAGCAGTTCTTC. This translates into CASSQGRGSGRNPNEQFF.

The CDR3 DNA follows: TGTGCCAGCAGCAAATCTCCCACAGGGGGCAATGAGCAGTTCTTC. This codes for CASSKSPTGGNEQFF. The chain combines TRBV25-1 with TRBJ2-1; 8 bases line up with TRBD1. Germline trimming cut 6 bases from V and 6 bases from J; bases unmatched to any gene: 10. This CDR3 is built from 15 residues. CDR1 is MGHDK, CDR2 SYGVNS, per germline. Full variable domain (rest looked up from reference TRBV25-1 and TRBJ2-1): EADIYQTPRYLVIGTGKKITLECSQTMGHDKMYWYQQDPGMELHLIHYSYGVNSTEKGDLSSESTVSRIRTEHFPLTLESARPSHTSQYLCASSKSPTGGNEQFFGPGTRLTVL.

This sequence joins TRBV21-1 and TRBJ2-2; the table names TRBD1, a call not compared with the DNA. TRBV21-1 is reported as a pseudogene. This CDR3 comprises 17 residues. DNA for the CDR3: TGTGCCAGCAGCATCCCAGGGCACGCGCCTCAGGACGGGGAGCTGTTTTTT. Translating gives CASSIPGHAPQDGELFF.

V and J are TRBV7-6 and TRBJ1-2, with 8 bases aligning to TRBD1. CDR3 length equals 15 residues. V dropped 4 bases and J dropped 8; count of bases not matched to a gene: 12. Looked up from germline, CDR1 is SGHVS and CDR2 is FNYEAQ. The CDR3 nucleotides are TGTGCCAGCAGCTCGAACAGGGGGGGCTATGAGGGCTACACCTTC. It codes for CASSSNRGGYEGYTF.

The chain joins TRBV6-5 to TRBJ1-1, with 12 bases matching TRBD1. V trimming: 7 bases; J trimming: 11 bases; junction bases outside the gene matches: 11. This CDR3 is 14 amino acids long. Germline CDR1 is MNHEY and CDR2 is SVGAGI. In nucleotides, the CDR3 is TGTGCCAGCACCTTACCGGGACAGGGGGCCGCGGCTTTCTTT. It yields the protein CASTLPGQGAAAFF.

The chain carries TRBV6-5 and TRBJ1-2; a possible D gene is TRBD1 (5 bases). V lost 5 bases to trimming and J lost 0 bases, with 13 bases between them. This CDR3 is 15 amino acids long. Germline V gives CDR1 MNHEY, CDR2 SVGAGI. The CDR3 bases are TGTGCCAGCAGTATGAACAGGCTATCTAACTATGGCTACACCTTC. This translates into CASSMNRLSNYGYTF.